A single sample is the source of the 14 T cell receptor beta chains below, sequenced in a study of cytotoxic CD8 clonotypes in ibrutinib-treated CLL. Data came from immunoSEQ multiplex PCR; TCRdb stores just in-frame clones and leaves some out. The table shows 150,000 to 250,000 clones, with over 60% occurring only once. The source was PBMCs, collected after 24 months of ibrutinib treatment. The receptors originated from a human donor with chronic lymphocytic leukemia.

This chain links TRBV27 with TRBJ2-5; perhaps TRBD2 as D (5 bases). Germline V lookup: CDR1 MNHEY, CDR2 SMNVEV (reference sequence). There are 17 residues in the CDR3. Trimming took 6 bases from V and 4 from J, leaving 24 bases between them. This chain's CDR3 is CASSPMATGIRGETQYF. CDR3 coding DNA: TGTGCCAGCAGCCCTATGGCGACGGGGATTAGAGGAGAGACCCAGTACTTC.

The CDR3 is CSDLAGGQETQYF. The CDR3 DNA follows: TGCAGCGACCTAGCGGGAGGTCAAGAGACCCAGTACTTC. This chain connects TRBV29-1 to TRBJ2-5, with 11 bases identical to TRBD2. The CDR3 extends over 13 amino acids. In germline, CDR1 is SQVTM, CDR2 ANQGSEA. V lost 7 bases and J lost 2; bases outside the gene matches: 3.

The V gene is TRBV6-6, the J gene TRBJ2-7, with D possibly TRBD2 on 6 matching bases. Looked up from germline, CDR1 is MNHNY and CDR2 is SVGAGI (reference sequence). The CDR3 extends over 15 amino acids. Between the trimmed V and J ends, which lost 4 bases and 3 bases, there was a span of 16 bases. The CDR3 DNA is TGTGCCAGCAGTTCGACCTCCTCCGGGAGCTACGAGCAGTACTTC. This sequence encodes CASSSTSSGSYEQYF.

This CDR3 is CASRPGQVVHEQYF. DNA for the CDR3: TGTGCCAGCAGGCCCGGACAGGTAGTCCACGAGCAGTACTTC. The chain links TRBV2 to TRBJ2-7, with 7 bases that match TRBD1. J gave up 5 bases and V 6 bases, and 10 bases lay outside the gene matches. This CDR3 contains 14 residues. CDR1 and CDR2 from the germline V gene are SNHLY and FYNNEI.

The chain recombines TRBV27 with TRBJ1-4; 8 nucleotides line up with TRBD1. Trimming took 6 bases from V and 0 from J; bases not matched to a gene: 12. Germline CDR1 and CDR2: MNHEY and SMNVEV (reference sequence). The CDR3 totals 18 residues. The CDR3 nucleotides read TGTGCCAGCAGAAGAATCGGGACAGGATACACAACTAATGAAAAACTGTTTTTT. Amino acids: CASRRIGTGYTTNEKLFF.

The rearrangement uses TRBV9 and TRBJ2-2; TRBD2 aligns across 7 bases. The CDR3 is 17 residues long. Germline values: CDR1 SGDLS, CDR2 YYNGEE. V was pared by 0 bases and J by 2 bases, with 7 bases of the junction left unmatched. This chain's CDR3 is CASSVVLAVINTGELFF. CDR3 nucleotide sequence: TGTGCCAGCAGCGTAGTGCTAGCGGTGATTAACACCGGGGAGCTGTTTTTT. The full variable domain, with the rest looked up from reference TRBV9 and TRBJ2-2, is DSGVTQTPKHLITATGQRVTLRCSPRSGDLSVYWYQQSLDQGLQFLIQYYNGEERAKGNILERFSAQQFPDLHSELNLSSLELGDSALYFCASSVVLAVINTGELFFGEGSRLTVL.

V is TRBV9 and J is TRBJ2-7, with D possibly being TRBD1 (6 bases). V lost 4 bases, J lost 6 bases, and 17 bases lay in between. The CDR3 totals 14 residues. The V gene's germline CDR1 is SGDLS and CDR2 YYNGEE. The CDR3 loop is CASSRGSRGGEQYF. Here the CDR3 DNA reads TGTGCCAGCAGCCGTGGTTCCAGGGGCGGCGAGCAGTACTTC. Full variable domain (outside the CDR3, taken from reference TRBV9 and TRBJ2-7): DSGVTQTPKHLITATGQRVTLRCSPRSGDLSVYWYQQSLDQGLQFLIQYYNGEERAKGNILERFSAQQFPDLHSELNLSSLELGDSALYFCASSRGSRGGEQYFGPGTRLTVT.

The chain uses TRBV7-9 and TRBJ2-1; D remains ambiguous. V was clipped by 5 bases and J by 7 bases, with 6 bases between them. CDR1 is SEHNR, CDR2 FQNEAQ, per germline (reference sequence). This CDR3 contains 11 residues. The CDR3 protein is CASSKGNEQFF. The CDR3, as DNA: TGTGCCAGCAGCAAAGGTAATGAGCAGTTCTTC.

This clone was picked up a small number of times. CDR3 sequence reads: CASSLGSGSYEQYF. Written as DNA, the CDR3 is TGTGCCAGCAGCTTAGGTAGCGGGAGCTACGAGCAGTACTTC. V usage is TRBV7-2 and J usage is TRBJ2-7; 9 bases are a match to TRBD2. The germline V gene encodes CDR1 SGHTA and CDR2 FQGNSA. The CDR3 is made up of 14 amino acids. V dropped 1 base and J dropped 3; count of bases not matched to a gene: 1. Full variable domain (remainder filled in from reference TRBV7-2 and TRBJ2-7): GAGVSQSPSNKVTEKGKDVELRCDPISGHTALYWYRQSLGQGLEFLIYFQGNSAPDKSGLPSDRFSAERTGGSVSTLTIQRTQQEDSAVYLCASSLGSGSYEQYFGPGTRLTVT.

The gene calls are TRBV28 and TRBJ2-7; weak D call: TRBD2 (6 bases). Germline V gene data show CDR1 as MDHEN and CDR2 as SYDVKM. This CDR3 contains 14 residues. The V and J ends lost 3 bases and 4 bases respectively, with 13 bases between them. The CDR3 region has the DNA TGTGCCAGCAGTTTTTTGGGGGGAGCATACGAGCAGTACTTC. The encoded protein is CASSFLGGAYEQYF.

The gene calls are TRBV18 and TRBJ1-5; no clear D gene. Trimming took off 1 base at V and 2 bases at J, with 3 bases between the two ends. The CDR3 extends over 13 amino acids. The germline CDR1 and CDR2 sequences are KGHSH and LQKENI. CDR3 nucleotides: TGTGCCAGCTCACCACAGCGCAATCAGCCCCAGCATTTT. It translates to CASSPQRNQPQHF.

The V call is TRBV5-6, the J call TRBJ2-3, with 7 bases identical to TRBD1. V dropped 4 bases and J dropped 1; count of bases not matched to a gene: 9. The CDR3 extends over 16 amino acids. Germline loops: CDR1 SGHDT, CDR2 YYEEEE. CDR3 nucleotide sequence: TGTGCCAGCAGCCCCTGGACAGGCCCTCGCACAGATACGCAGTATTTT. It yields the protein CASSPWTGPRTDTQYF.

This clone was observed a few times. V usage is TRBV25-1 and J usage is TRBJ2-7; weak D call: TRBD1 (6 bases). This CDR3 is built from 13 residues. Germline V gene sequence: CDR1 MGHDK, CDR2 SYGVNS. Trimming pared 6 bases from V and 3 bases from J, leaving 12 bases between. CDR3 sequence: CASRTATGYEQYF. In DNA, the CDR3 is TGTGCCAGCAGAACAGCGACAGGCTACGAGCAGTACTTC.

In this sample, this clone turned up a few times. This chain links TRBV27 with TRBJ1-2; perhaps TRBD1 as D (5 bases). V gave up 3 bases and J gave up 5 bases, with 10 bases separating them. This CDR3 spans 13 amino acids. Germline assignment: CDR1 MNHEY and CDR2 SMNVEV (reference sequence). The CDR3 sequence: CASSFSRQYGYTF. The CDR3 nucleotides read TGTGCCAGCAGTTTCAGTCGACAGTATGGCTACACCTTC.